This record covers a single T cell receptor beta chain. The target antigen is unknown. Between the trimmed V and J ends, which lost 0 bases and 0 bases, there was a span of 24 bases. This CDR3 spans 21 amino acids. Germline CDR1 and CDR2: SGHDN and FVKESK. These data belong to a study of cytomegalovirus exposure and HLA in healthy donors. Each donor's status was that of a healthy bone marrow donor. PCR primers comprised 60 Vbeta and 13 Jbeta primers. Some clones are missing from TCRdb's copy, which holds only in-frame ones; the method was immunoSEQ multiplex PCR. Here the sample spans around 90,000 clones, 82% being singletons. Overall study results and limits: The dataset shows that most TCR sequences were rare, while some public TCRs occurred in many donors. The CMV antigen specificity of a few CMV-associated chains was confirmed through in vitro analysis. Analyses of presence and absence presupposed an approximately uniform sequencing depth across donors.

The sequence derives from a man aged 45 to 65 in good health and CMV-seronegative. This sequence joins TRBV14 and TRBJ1-5; a possible D gene is TRBD1 (6 bases). The sample consisted of PBMCs. The CDR3: CASSQECQHRESGYSNQPQHF. In nucleotides, the CDR3 is TGTGCCAGCAGCCAAGAATGTCAACACAGGGAAAGCGGCTATAGCAATCAGCCCCAGCATTTT.